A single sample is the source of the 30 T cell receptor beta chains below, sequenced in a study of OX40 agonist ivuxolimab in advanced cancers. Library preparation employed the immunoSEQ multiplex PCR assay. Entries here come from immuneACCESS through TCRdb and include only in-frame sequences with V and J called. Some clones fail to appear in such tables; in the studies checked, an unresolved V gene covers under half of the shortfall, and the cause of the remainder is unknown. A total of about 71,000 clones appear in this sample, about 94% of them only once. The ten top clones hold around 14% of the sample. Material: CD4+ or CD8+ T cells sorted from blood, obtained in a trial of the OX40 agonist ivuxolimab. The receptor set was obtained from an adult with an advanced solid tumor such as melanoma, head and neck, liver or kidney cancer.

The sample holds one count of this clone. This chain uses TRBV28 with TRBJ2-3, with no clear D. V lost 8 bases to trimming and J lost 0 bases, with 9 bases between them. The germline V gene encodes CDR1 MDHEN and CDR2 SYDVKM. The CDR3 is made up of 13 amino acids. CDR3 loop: CASSDRSTDTQYF. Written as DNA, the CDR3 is TGTGCCAGCTCGGATAGAAGCACAGATACGCAGTATTTT. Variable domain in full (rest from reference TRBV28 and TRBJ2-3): DVKVTQSSRYLVKRTGEKVFLECVQDMDHENMFWYRQDPGLGLRLIYFSYDVKMKEKGDIPEGYSVSREKKERFSLILESASTNQTSMYLCASSDRSTDTQYFGPGTRLTVL.

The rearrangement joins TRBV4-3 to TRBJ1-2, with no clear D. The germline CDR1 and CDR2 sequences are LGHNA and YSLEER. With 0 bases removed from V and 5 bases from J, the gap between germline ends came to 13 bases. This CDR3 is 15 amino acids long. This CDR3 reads CASSQDSQDGYGYTF. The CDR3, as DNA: TGCGCCAGCAGCCAAGATAGTCAGGATGGGTATGGCTACACCTTC.

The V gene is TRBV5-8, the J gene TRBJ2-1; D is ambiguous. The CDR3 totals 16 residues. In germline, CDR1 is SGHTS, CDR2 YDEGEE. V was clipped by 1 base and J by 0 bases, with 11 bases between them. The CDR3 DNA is TGTGCCAGCAGCTTGCGTACCGGGCTCTCCTACAATGAGCAGTTCTTC. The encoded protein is CASSLRTGLSYNEQFF. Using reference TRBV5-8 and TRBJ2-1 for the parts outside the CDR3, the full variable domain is EAGVTQSPTHLIKTRGQQATLRCSPISGHTSVYWYQQALGLGLQFLLWYDEGEERNRGNFPPRFSGRQFPNYSSELNVNALELEDSALYLCASSLRTGLSYNEQFFGPGTRLTVL.

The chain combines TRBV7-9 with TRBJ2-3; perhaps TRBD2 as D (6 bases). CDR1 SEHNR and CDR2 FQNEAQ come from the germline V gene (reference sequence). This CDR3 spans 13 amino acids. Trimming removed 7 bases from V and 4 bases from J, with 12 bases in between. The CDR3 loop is CASMSSVADTQYF. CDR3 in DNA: TGTGCCAGCATGTCTAGCGTAGCAGATACGCAGTATTTT.

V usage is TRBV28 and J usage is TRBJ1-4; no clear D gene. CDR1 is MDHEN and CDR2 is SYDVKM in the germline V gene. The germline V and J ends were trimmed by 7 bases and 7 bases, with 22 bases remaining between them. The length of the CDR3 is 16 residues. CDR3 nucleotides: TGTGCCAGCACCCCCGGTCGTGGTAAATCGGCTGAAAAACTGTTTTTT. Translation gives CASTPGRGKSAEKLFF.

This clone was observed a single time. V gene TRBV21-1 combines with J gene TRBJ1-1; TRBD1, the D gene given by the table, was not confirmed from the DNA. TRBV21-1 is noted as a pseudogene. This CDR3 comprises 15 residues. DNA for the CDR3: TGTGCCAGCAGCAAAGTGGGCAGACCCGACACTGAAGCTTTCTTT. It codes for CASSKVGRPDTEAFF.

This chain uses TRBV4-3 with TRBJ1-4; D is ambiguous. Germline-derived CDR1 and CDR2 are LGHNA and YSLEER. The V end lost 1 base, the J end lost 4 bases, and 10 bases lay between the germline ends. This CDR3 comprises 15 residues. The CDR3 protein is CASSQGSLSNEKLFF. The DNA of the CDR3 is TGCGCCAGCAGCCAAGGATCCCTTAGTAATGAAAAACTGTTTTTT.

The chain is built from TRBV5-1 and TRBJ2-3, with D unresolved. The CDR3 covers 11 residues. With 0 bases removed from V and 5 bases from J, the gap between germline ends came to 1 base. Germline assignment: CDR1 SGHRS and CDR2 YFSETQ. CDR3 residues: CASSLEDTQYF. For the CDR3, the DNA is TGCGCCAGCAGCTTGGAAGATACGCAGTATTTT.

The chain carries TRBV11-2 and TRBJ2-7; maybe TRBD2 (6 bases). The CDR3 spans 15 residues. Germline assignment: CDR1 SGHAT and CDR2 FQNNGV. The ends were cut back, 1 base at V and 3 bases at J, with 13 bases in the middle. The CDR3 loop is CASSLGGGSLYEQYF. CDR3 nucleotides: TGTGCCAGCAGCTTAGGTGGGGGGAGCCTCTACGAGCAGTACTTC.

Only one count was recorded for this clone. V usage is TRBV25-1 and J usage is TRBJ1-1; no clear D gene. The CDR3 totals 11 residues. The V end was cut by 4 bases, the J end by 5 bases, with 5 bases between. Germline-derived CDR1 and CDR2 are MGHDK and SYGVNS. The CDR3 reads CASSGGTEAFF. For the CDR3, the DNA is TGTGCCAGCAGTGGAGGGACTGAAGCTTTCTTT.

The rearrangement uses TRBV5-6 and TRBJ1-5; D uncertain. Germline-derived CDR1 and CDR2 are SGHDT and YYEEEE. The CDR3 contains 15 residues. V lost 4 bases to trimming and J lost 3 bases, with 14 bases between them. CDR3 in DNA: TGTGCCAGCAGCCGCCGAGACACTTACAATCAGCCCCAGCATTTT. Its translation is CASSRRDTYNQPQHF.

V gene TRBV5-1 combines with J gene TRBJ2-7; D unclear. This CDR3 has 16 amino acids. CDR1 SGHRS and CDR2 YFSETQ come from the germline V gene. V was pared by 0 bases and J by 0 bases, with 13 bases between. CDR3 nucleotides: TGCGCCAGCAGCTTGGAAGGTGGCTTACCCTCCTACGAGCAGTACTTC. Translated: CASSLEGGLPSYEQYF.

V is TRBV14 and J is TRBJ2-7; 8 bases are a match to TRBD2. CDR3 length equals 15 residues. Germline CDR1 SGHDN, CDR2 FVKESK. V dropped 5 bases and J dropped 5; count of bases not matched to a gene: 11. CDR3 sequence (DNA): TGTGCCAGCAGCTCCCTAGCGGGCACAGGCCACGAGCAGTACTTC. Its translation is CASSSLAGTGHEQYF.

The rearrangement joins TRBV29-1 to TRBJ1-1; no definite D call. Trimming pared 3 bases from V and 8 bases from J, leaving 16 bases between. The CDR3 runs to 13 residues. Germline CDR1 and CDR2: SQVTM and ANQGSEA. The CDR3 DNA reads TGCAGCGTTGACTTCGGGGTTAAACTCGAAGCTTTCTTT. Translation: CSVDFGVKLEAFF.

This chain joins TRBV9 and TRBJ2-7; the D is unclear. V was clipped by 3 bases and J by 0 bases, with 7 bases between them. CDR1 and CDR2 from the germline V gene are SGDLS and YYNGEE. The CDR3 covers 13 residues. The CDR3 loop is CASSDGVSYEQYF. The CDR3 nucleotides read TGTGCCAGCAGCGACGGCGTCTCCTACGAGCAGTACTTC.

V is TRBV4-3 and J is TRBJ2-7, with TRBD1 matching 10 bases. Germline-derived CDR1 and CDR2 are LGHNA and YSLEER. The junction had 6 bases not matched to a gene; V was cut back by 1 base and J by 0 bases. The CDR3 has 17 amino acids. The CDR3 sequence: CASSQGGTGANSYEQYF. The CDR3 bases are TGCGCCAGCAGCCAAGGGGGGACAGGGGCCAACTCCTACGAGCAGTACTTC.

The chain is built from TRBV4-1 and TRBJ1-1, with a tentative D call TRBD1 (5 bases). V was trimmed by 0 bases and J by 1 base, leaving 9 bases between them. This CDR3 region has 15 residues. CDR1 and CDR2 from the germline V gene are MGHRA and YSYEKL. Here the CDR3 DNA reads TGCGCCAGCAGCCAAGATGGGCAGGGGAACACTGAAGCTTTCTTT. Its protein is CASSQDGQGNTEAFF.

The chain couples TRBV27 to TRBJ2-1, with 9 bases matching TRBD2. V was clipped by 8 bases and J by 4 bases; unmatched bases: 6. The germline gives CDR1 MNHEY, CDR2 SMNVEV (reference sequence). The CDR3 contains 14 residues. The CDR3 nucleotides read TGTGCCAGCGCTGCGGGGGGGCCTTACAATGAGCAGTTCTTC. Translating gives CASAAGGPYNEQFF.

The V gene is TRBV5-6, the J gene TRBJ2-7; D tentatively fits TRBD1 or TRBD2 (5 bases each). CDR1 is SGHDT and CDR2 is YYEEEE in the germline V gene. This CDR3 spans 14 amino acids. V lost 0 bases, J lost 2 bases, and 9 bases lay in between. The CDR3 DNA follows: TGTGCCAGCAGCTTGGGGATGGGGGCCTACGAGCAGTACTTC. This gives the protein CASSLGMGAYEQYF.

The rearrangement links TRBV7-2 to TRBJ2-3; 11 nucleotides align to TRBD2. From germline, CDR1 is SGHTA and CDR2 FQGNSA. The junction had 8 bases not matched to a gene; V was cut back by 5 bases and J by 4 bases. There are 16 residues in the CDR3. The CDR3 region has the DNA TGTGCCAGCAGCCTCCGCCTAGCGGGAGGTGCAGATACGCAGTATTTT. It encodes CASSLRLAGGADTQYF. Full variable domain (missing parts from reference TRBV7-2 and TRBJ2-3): GAGVSQSPSNKVTEKGKDVELRCDPISGHTALYWYRQSLGQGLEFLIYFQGNSAPDKSGLPSDRFSAERTGGSVSTLTIQRTQQEDSAVYLCASSLRLAGGADTQYFGPGTRLTVL.

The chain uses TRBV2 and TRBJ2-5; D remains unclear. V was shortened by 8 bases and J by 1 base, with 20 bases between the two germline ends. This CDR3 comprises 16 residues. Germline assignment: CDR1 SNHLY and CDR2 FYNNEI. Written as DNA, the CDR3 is TGTGCCAGCGAGAACGCAGGCCAATCTTCCCAAGAGACCCAGTACTTC. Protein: CASENAGQSSQETQYF.

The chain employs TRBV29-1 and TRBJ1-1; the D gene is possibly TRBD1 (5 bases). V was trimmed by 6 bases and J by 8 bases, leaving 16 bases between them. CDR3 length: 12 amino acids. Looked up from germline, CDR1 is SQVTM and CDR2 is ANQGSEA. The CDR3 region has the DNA TGCAGCGTACCGACGGACACTGGGGAAGCTTTCTTT. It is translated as CSVPTDTGEAFF.

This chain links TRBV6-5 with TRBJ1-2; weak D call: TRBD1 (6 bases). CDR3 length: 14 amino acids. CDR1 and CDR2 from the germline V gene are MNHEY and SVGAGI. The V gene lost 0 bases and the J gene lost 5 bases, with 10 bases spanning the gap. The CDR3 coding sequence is TGTGCCAGCAGTTACTCCAGGGGTTCGTATGGCTACACCTTC. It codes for CASSYSRGSYGYTF.

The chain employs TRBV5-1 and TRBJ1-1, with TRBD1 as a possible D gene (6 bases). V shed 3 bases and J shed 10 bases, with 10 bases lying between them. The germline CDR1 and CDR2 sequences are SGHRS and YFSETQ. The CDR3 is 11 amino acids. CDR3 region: CASSSGTRAFF. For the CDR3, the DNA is TGCGCCAGCAGCTCCGGGACACGAGCTTTCTTT.

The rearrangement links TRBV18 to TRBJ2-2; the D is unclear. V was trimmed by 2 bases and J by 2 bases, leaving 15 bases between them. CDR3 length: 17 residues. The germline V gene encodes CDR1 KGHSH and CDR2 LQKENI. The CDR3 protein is CASSPSYSTGNTGELFF. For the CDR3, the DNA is TGTGCCAGCTCACCATCGTATTCGACGGGCAACACCGGGGAGCTGTTTTTT.

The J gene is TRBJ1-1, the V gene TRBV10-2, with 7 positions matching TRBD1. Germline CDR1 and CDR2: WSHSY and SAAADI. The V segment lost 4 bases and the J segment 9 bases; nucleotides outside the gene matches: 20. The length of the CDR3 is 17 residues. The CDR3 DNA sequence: TGCGCCAGCAGTGTGGGGGAAAGCTTGGGACAGAACAGACAAGCTTTCTTT. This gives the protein CASSVGESLGQNRQAFF.

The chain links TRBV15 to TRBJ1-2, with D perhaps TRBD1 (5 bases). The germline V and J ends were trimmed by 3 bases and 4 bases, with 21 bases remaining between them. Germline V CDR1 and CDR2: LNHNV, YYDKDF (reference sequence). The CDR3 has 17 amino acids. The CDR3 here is CATSSALGGYPRYGYTF. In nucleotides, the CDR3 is TGTGCCACCAGCAGCGCCTTGGGGGGGTATCCCCGCTATGGCTACACCTTC.

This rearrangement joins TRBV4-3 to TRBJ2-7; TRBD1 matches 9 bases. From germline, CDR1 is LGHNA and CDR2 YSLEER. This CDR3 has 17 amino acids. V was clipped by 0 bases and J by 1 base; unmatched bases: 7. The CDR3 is CASSQDSGGQGSYEQYF. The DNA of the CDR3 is TGCGCCAGCAGCCAAGATTCGGGGGGACAGGGTTCCTACGAGCAGTACTTC.

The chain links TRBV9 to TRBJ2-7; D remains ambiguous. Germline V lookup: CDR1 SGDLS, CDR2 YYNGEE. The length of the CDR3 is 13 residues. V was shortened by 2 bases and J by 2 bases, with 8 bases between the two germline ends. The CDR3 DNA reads TGTGCCAGCAGCGTCGCAGGTACCTACGAGCAGTACTTC. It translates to CASSVAGTYEQYF.

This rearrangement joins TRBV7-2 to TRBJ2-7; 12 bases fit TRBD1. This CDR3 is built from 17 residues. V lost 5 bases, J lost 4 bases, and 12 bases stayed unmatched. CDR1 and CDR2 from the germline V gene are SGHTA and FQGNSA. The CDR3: CASSPIWDRGRRYEQYF. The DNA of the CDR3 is TGTGCCAGCAGCCCAATCTGGGACAGGGGGCGTCGGTACGAGCAGTACTTC. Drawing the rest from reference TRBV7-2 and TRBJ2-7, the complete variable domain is GAGVSQSPSNKVTEKGKDVELRCDPISGHTALYWYRQSLGQGLEFLIYFQGNSAPDKSGLPSDRFSAERTGGSVSTLTIQRTQQEDSAVYLCASSPIWDRGRRYEQYFGPGTRLTVT.